One sample yielded the 8 T cell receptor beta chains listed below, sequenced in a study of T cells after somatic rescue of genetic block. Some clones are missing from TCRdb's copy, which holds only in-frame ones; the method was immunoSEQ multiplex PCR. The profile covers approximately 88,000 clones, with more than 80% appearing a single time and under 2% taken by the ten largest. The material sequenced was peripheral blood mononuclear cells (PBMCs). Every receptor here comes from a woman younger than 30.

The rearrangement joins TRBV7-2 to TRBJ2-3; D is ambiguous. The CDR3 consists of 12 residues. Trimming took 5 bases from V and 2 from J, leaving 5 bases between them. Germline loops: CDR1 SGHTA, CDR2 FQGNSA. Here the CDR3 DNA reads TGTGCCAGCAGCCGGGTCACAGATACGCAGTATTTT. Translation gives CASSRVTDTQYF.

The rearrangement links TRBV6-5 to TRBJ2-7; D call uncertain. Germline CDR1 reads MNHEY; CDR2 reads SVGAGI. Trimming took off 10 bases at V and 7 bases at J, with 14 bases between the two ends. The CDR3 has 11 residues. Here the CDR3 DNA reads TGTGCCACCTCGGGCATGGCGGAGCAGTACTTC. The encoded protein is CATSGMAEQYF.

This clone was detected only once. V usage is TRBV18 and J usage is TRBJ2-5; a weak D match, TRBD2 (6 bases). Per the germline V gene, CDR1 is KGHSH and CDR2 is LQKENI. V dropped 2 bases and J dropped 4 bases, with 14 bases sitting between them. The CDR3 loop spans 15 amino acids. CDR3 sequence reads: CASSPYVSGGETQYF. In DNA form, the CDR3 reads TGTGCCAGCTCACCATACGTTAGCGGAGGAGAGACCCAGTACTTC. Based on the CDR3 plus reference TRBV18 and TRBJ2-5, the full variable domain is NAGVMQNPRHLVRRRGQEARLRCSPMKGHSHVYWYRQLPEEGLKFMVYLQKENIIDESGMPKERFSAEFPKEGPSILRIQQVVRGDSAAYFCASSPYVSGGETQYFGPGTRLLVL.

DNA of the CDR3: TGTGCCATCTCCTTAGCGGGCAGCTCCTACGAGCAGTACTTC. Amino acid sequence: CAISLAGSSYEQYF. The chain couples TRBV10-3 to TRBJ2-7; 7 bases are shared with TRBD2. The CDR3 spans 14 residues. J was trimmed by 0 bases and V by 8 bases; bases with no gene match: 7. Germline V gene lookup returns CDR1 ENHRY and CDR2 SYGVKD.

The chain has TRBV6-5 and TRBJ2-3; 7 nucleotides agree with TRBD2. Unmatched junction bases numbered 2, after V lost 2 bases and J lost 0 bases. The germline V gene has CDR1 MNHEY and CDR2 SVGAGI. This CDR3 has 15 residues. The CDR3 loop is CASSYGGESTDTQYF. In nucleotides, the CDR3 is TGTGCCAGCAGTTACGGGGGGGAAAGCACAGATACGCAGTATTTT.

The gene calls are TRBV28 and TRBJ1-5, with unresolved D. Between the trimmed V and J ends, which lost 2 bases and 7 bases, there was a span of 6 bases. The germline gives CDR1 MDHEN, CDR2 SYDVKM. The CDR3 covers 12 residues. CDR3 bases: TGTGCCAGCAGTTTAGCACGGCAGCCCCAGCATTTT. Translating it yields CASSLARQPQHF.

The genes are TRBV7-9 and TRBJ2-2, with TRBD2 identical over 10 bases. The CDR3 totals 16 residues. From germline, CDR1 is SEHNR and CDR2 FQNEAQ (reference sequence). Trimming took 4 bases from V and 7 from J; bases not matched to a gene: 9. The CDR3 DNA reads as TGTGCCAGCAGCTACATACTAGCGGGAATTAACGGGGAGCTGTTTTTT. Its protein product is CASSYILAGINGELFF.

As concerns this clone: One end of the junction is discordant with germline, which a read error may explain. The chain joins TRBV6-5 to TRBJ1-2, with TRBD1 as a possible D gene (5 bases). The CDR3 is 16 residues long. The germline V gene has CDR1 MNHEY and CDR2 SVGAGI. CDR3 DNA sequence: TGTGCCAGCAGTAACTCCGGGACTCGGAAAAACTATGGCTACACCTTC. This sequence encodes CASSNSGTRKNYGYTF.